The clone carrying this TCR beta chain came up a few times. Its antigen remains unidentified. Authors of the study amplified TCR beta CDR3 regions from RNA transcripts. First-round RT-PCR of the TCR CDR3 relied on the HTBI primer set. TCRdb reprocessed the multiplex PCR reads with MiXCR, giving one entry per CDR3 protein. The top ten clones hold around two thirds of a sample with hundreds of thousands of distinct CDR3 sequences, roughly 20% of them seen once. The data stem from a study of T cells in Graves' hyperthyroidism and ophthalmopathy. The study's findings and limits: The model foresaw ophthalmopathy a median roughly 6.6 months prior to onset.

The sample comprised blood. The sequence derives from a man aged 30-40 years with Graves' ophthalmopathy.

CDR3 protein: CATLDRGKFDTEAFF. In DNA, the CDR3 is TGTGCCACCCTCGACAGGGGGAAGTTCGACACTGAAGCTTTCTTT. The rearrangement links TRBV6-1 to TRBJ1-1, with 9 bases aligning to TRBD1. CDR1 is MNHNS, CDR2 SASEGT, per germline. The CDR3 runs 15 residues. Trimming cost V 10 bases and J 3 bases; bases outside gene matches: 12.